Below, 27 T cell receptor beta chains from the same sample are listed, as sequenced in a study of T cell responses to AZD1222 COVID-19 vaccine. Assay: immunoSEQ multiplex PCR; the TCRdb copy retains only in-frame clones and omits some. The sample lists some 150,000 clones; roughly 90% were seen once. Sequenced material: peripheral blood, taken 28 days after the second AZD1222 dose. These receptors were obtained from an adult who received the AZD1222 COVID-19 vaccine.

This rearrangement joins TRBV6-5 to TRBJ1-2; 7 bases are a match to TRBD1. The CDR3 covers 14 residues. Losses at the gene ends were 6 bases for V and 4 bases for J; bases not matched to a gene: 8. Germline loops: CDR1 MNHEY, CDR2 SVGAGI. The CDR3 DNA is TGTGCCAGCAGCCCGGGACAGCCCATCTATGGCTACACCTTC. Translating it yields CASSPGQPIYGYTF.

The chain employs TRBV2 and TRBJ1-5, with TRBD1 as a possible D gene (6 bases). Germline-derived CDR1 and CDR2 are SNHLY and FYNNEI. CDR3 length: 17 amino acids. V lost 6 bases and J 0 bases, leaving 18 bases between the germline ends. CDR3: CASRLGQPVNSNQPQHF. In DNA, the CDR3 is TGTGCCAGCAGGCTTGGACAGCCGGTTAATAGCAATCAGCCCCAGCATTTT.

The rearrangement joins TRBV7-6 to TRBJ1-2; D gene ambiguous. CDR3 length equals 12 residues. CDR1 is SGHVS and CDR2 is FNYEAQ in the germline V gene. Trimming took off 4 bases at V and 8 bases at J, with 11 bases between the two ends. The CDR3 nucleotides read TGTGCCAGCAGCTCACGGACGGGAGGCTACACCTTC. Protein sequence: CASSSRTGGYTF. Supplemented by reference TRBV7-6 and TRBJ1-2, the full variable domain reads GAGVSQSPRYKVTKRGQDVALRCDPISGHVSLYWYRQALGQGPEFLTYFNYEAQQDKSGLPNDRFSAERPEGSISTLTIQRTEQRDSAMYRCASSSRTGGYTFGSGTRLTVV.

The chain uses TRBV11-2 and TRBJ1-4; D possibly corresponds to TRBD1 (5 bases). Trimming stripped 7 bases from V and 7 bases from J, with 13 bases between. Germline-derived CDR1 and CDR2 are SGHAT and FQNNGV. The CDR3 spans 13 residues. In DNA, the CDR3 is TGTGCCAGCATGGACACCAGCGGTGAAAAACTGTTTTTT. Translation: CASMDTSGEKLFF.

This clone has a single count. CDR3 residues: CASSEAEQLGEKLFF. The CDR3 DNA reads as TGTGCCAGCAGTGAAGCAGAACAGCTAGGTGAAAAACTGTTTTTT. J is TRBJ1-4 and V is TRBV2; no definite D call. Deletions cut 0 bases from V and 7 bases from J, with 12 bases between. This CDR3 is 15 amino acids long. CDR1 and CDR2 (germline): SNHLY, FYNNEI.

The chain couples TRBV5-5 to TRBJ2-5; D is uncertain. Germline values: CDR1 SGHKS, CDR2 YYEKEE (reference sequence). The CDR3 has 13 residues. V lost 0 bases, J lost 2 bases, and 5 bases lay in between. This CDR3 is CASSLGTQETQYF. CDR3 coding DNA: TGTGCCAGCAGCTTGGGCACACAAGAGACCCAGTACTTC.

V and J are TRBV5-1 and TRBJ1-5; 7 bases are a match to TRBD1. Germline V gene data show CDR1 as SGHRS and CDR2 as YFSETQ. V gave up 0 bases and J gave up 6 bases; unmatched junction bases: 12. This CDR3 is 17 amino acids long. The CDR3 DNA is TGCGCCAGCAGCTTGGAAGAGGACAGGCCCCTCGGTCAGCCCCAGCATTTT. It encodes CASSLEEDRPLGQPQHF. Together with reference TRBV5-1 and TRBJ1-5, the CDR3 gives the full variable domain: KAGVTQTPRYLIKTRGQQVTLSCSPISGHRSVSWYQQTPGQGLQFLFEYFSETQRNKGNFPGRFSGRQFSNSRSEMNVSTLELGDSALYLCASSLEEDRPLGQPQHFGDGTRLSIL.

The chain couples TRBV5-6 to TRBJ1-5, with D perhaps matching TRBD1 (5 bases). Germline values: CDR1 SGHDT, CDR2 YYEEEE. This CDR3 is 13 amino acids long. V was clipped by 4 bases and J by 5 bases, with 10 bases between them. This chain's CDR3 is CASSMGPDQPQHF. CDR3 nucleotide sequence: TGTGCCAGCAGCATGGGACCGGATCAGCCCCAGCATTTT.

The rearrangement links TRBV29-1 to TRBJ2-1, with TRBD1 matching 9 bases. This CDR3 has 14 residues. Trimming took 7 bases from V and 7 from J; bases not matched to a gene: 11. Germline V CDR1 and CDR2: SQVTM, ANQGSEA. The CDR3 here is CSAGDRANGNEQFF. CDR3 sequence (DNA): TGCAGCGCCGGGGACAGGGCTAATGGGAATGAGCAGTTCTTC.

V gene TRBV4-1 combines with J gene TRBJ1-3; no clear D. Germline assignment: CDR1 MGHRA and CDR2 YSYEKL. CDR3 length: 16 residues. V was pared by 1 base and J by 7 bases, with 17 bases between. CDR3 coding DNA: TGCGCCAGCAGCCAAGCCCAGGCCGGCCGAGGGAACACCATATATTTT. Translating gives CASSQAQAGRGNTIYF.

The chain couples TRBV27 to TRBJ2-7, with 11 nucleotides matching TRBD2. V was clipped by 4 bases and J by 3 bases; unmatched bases: 20. This CDR3 contains 20 residues. In germline, CDR1 is MNHEY, CDR2 SMNVEV (reference sequence). CDR3 protein: CASSSTGTSGPMGYFYEQYF. The DNA of the CDR3 is TGTGCCAGCAGTTCCACCGGGACTAGCGGCCCCATGGGATACTTCTACGAGCAGTACTTC.

The chain recombines TRBV12-3 or TRBV12-4 with TRBJ1-1; unclear D gene. This CDR3 region has 12 residues. V dropped 5 bases and J dropped 10 bases, with 14 bases sitting between them. The CDR3 loop reads CASSPLARGAFF. In DNA form, the CDR3 reads TGTGCCAGCAGTCCCCTCGCGCGCGGAGCTTTCTTT.

The V gene is TRBV5-1, the J gene TRBJ1-1; D unresolved. Germline CDR1 is SGHRS and CDR2 is YFSETQ. This CDR3 contains 14 residues. Trimming cost V 0 bases and J 6 bases, with 12 bases left between them. The CDR3 spells CASSLEYRESEAFF. The CDR3 DNA reads TGCGCCAGCAGCTTGGAGTATAGGGAGTCTGAAGCTTTCTTT.

CDR3 in amino acids: CASRNRVTNEKLFF. DNA for the CDR3: TGTGCCAGCAGAAACAGGGTTACTAATGAAAAACTGTTTTTT. The chain is built from TRBV6-5 and TRBJ1-4; tentative D call: TRBD1 (6 bases). The CDR3 consists of 14 residues. Looked up from germline, CDR1 is MNHEY and CDR2 is SVGAGI. Trimming took 6 bases from V and 2 from J, leaving 10 bases between them.

This rearrangement joins TRBV24-1 to TRBJ1-5, with no clear D. The CDR3 loop spans 14 amino acids. Germline CDR1 KGHDR, CDR2 SFDVKD. V gave up 4 bases and J gave up 0 bases, with 6 bases separating them. CDR3 sequence reads: CATSDAGSNQPQHF. The CDR3 bases are TGTGCCACCAGTGACGCAGGTAGCAATCAGCCCCAGCATTTT.

This clone was observed a handful of times. The chain combines TRBV7-8 with TRBJ2-1, with a weak D call TRBD2 (5 bases). The CDR3 covers 15 residues. Germline loops: CDR1 SGHVS, CDR2 FQNEAQ. Trimming left V 3 bases short and J 3 bases short, with 12 bases between. This CDR3 is CASSFREFDYNEQFF. CDR3 DNA: TGTGCCAGCAGCTTTAGGGAGTTCGACTACAATGAGCAGTTCTTC.

This rearrangement joins TRBV5-4 to TRBJ1-1; 8 bases align to TRBD1. Germline values: CDR1 SGHNT, CDR2 YYREEE (reference sequence). J gave up 7 bases and V 0 bases, and 5 bases lay outside the gene matches. The CDR3 spans 14 residues. CDR3 DNA: TGTGCCAGCAGCTTGGCAGGGGGCGGGAATGAAGCTTTCTTT. It codes for CASSLAGGGNEAFF.

The CDR3: CASSLTEGTEAFF. The CDR3 DNA reads as TGTGCCAGCAGTTTAACGGAAGGCACTGAAGCTTTCTTT. The chain joins TRBV27 to TRBJ1-1; D remains unclear. The V gene's germline CDR1 is MNHEY and CDR2 SMNVEV (reference sequence). The CDR3 sequence is 13 residues long. V gave up 2 bases and J gave up 4 bases, with 8 bases separating them.

This clone was counted a single time. The chain couples TRBV28 to TRBJ1-5; 7 bases are shared with TRBD1. There are 13 residues in the CDR3. V dropped 8 bases and J dropped 4; count of bases not matched to a gene: 5. Germline CDR1 is MDHEN and CDR2 is SYDVKM. The CDR3, as DNA: TGTGCCAGCCTGACAGGGCCGAATCAGCCCCAGCATTTT. It yields the protein CASLTGPNQPQHF.

The chain employs TRBV12-3 or TRBV12-4 and TRBJ2-5; 8 bases are a match to TRBD2. V trimming: 6 bases; J trimming: 5 bases; junction bases outside the gene matches: 2. The CDR3 covers 12 residues. The DNA for the CDR3 is TGTGCCAGCAGCCCGGGGGGGGAGACCCAGTACTTC. Amino acids: CASSPGGETQYF.

In its sample, this clone was seen once. The rearrangement links TRBV6-5 to TRBJ1-2; D is perhaps TRBD1 (6 bases). Germline V gene lookup returns CDR1 MNHEY and CDR2 SVGAGI. Trimming took 2 bases from V and 2 from J, leaving 9 bases between them. There are 14 residues in the CDR3. CDR3 coding DNA: TGTGCCAGCAGTTACGAGGGGGGCAACTATGGCTACACCTTC. It yields the protein CASSYEGGNYGYTF.

This clone was picked up one time. The chain has TRBV6-2 or TRBV6-3 and TRBJ1-6, with no clear D. The germline V gene has CDR1 MNHEY and CDR2 SVGEGT. The V end lost 4 bases, the J end lost 9 bases, and 4 bases lay between the germline ends. CDR3 size: 11 residues. Here the CDR3 reads CASSLGSPLHF. The CDR3 coding sequence is TGTGCCAGCAGTTTGGGTTCACCCCTCCACTTT.

This clone was observed once. The gene calls are TRBV10-2 and TRBJ1-5; no definite D call. The CDR3 is made up of 14 amino acids. Germline lookup yields CDR1 WSHSY and CDR2 SAAADI. V shed 0 bases and J shed 3 bases, with 6 bases lying between them. The CDR3 DNA sequence: TGCGCCAGCAGTGAGTCGGGCCTCAATCAGCCCCAGCATTTT. This encodes CASSESGLNQPQHF.

V and J are TRBV6-6 and TRBJ1-3; no reliable D call. CDR3 length: 14 residues. V was trimmed by 7 bases and J by 0 bases, leaving 10 bases between them. CDR1 and CDR2 (germline): MNHNY, SVGAGI (reference sequence). CDR3 sequence reads: CASTGLRSGNTIYF. The CDR3 nucleotides are TGTGCCAGCACCGGGCTTCGCTCTGGAAACACCATATATTTT.

The V gene is TRBV5-1, the J gene TRBJ2-1; D possibly corresponds to TRBD2 (5 bases). In germline, CDR1 is SGHRS, CDR2 YFSETQ. The ends were cut back, 1 base at V and 5 bases at J, with 13 bases in the middle. This CDR3 is built from 15 residues. The CDR3: CASSLSGTPNNEQFF. The CDR3 bases are TGCGCCAGCAGCTTGAGCGGTACTCCGAACAATGAGCAGTTCTTC.

This chain uses TRBV10-2 with TRBJ2-5; tentative D call: TRBD2 (5 bases). Per the germline V gene, CDR1 is WSHSY and CDR2 is SAAADI. The ends were cut back, 7 bases at V and 5 bases at J, with 11 bases in the middle. The CDR3 sequence is 12 residues long. As DNA, the CDR3 is TGCGCCAGCAAAAAGAGCGGTGAGACCCAGTACTTC. Translating gives CASKKSGETQYF.

The rearrangement joins TRBV4-1 to TRBJ2-5, with 7 bases lining up with TRBD2. Trimming removed 4 bases from V and 5 bases from J; junction bases left unmatched: 4. CDR3 length equals 13 residues. The germline CDR1 and CDR2 sequences are MGHRA and YSYEKL. The DNA of the CDR3 is TGCGCCAGCAGCCTGACTAGCCCCGAGACCCAGTACTTC. Encoded protein: CASSLTSPETQYF.